This TCR beta chain appears in the sequencing data of a study of molecular identifiers for immune sequencing clone quantification. Naive CD8 libraries came from around 20,000 to 990,000 sorted cells with 10%, 30% or 50% RNA. Germline-derived CDR1 and CDR2 are MNHEY and SMNVEV (reference sequence). With 4 bases removed from V and 5 bases from J, the gap between germline ends came to 17 bases. This CDR3 region has 15 residues. This clonotype was detected only a few times. The antigen is not known. TCRdb itself ran the PCR reads through MiXCR, one entry per CDR3 protein. The sample consists of nearly 650,000 distinct CDR3 sequences, roughly 25% of them appearing once. Study findings and constraints: Underestimated sizes of highly expanded clones could result from identical TCR molecules that share a barcode. Spiked TCR RNA from one Jurkat cell reportedly showed up when mixed among one million naive cells. It was shown that clones above 20 RNA copies held over 99% of effector molecules, but under 1% in naive cells.

This clonotype was obtained from a human donor in good health. Some libraries in this study had Jurkat cell RNA spiked in. The V call is TRBV27, the J call TRBJ1-2; tentatively, D is TRBD1 (6 bases). Material: naive CD8+ T cells from blood, with Jurkat cell RNA spiked in. The subset: FACS-sorted CD8+CD4-CCR7+CD45RA+ naive T cells. The CDR3 nucleotides read TGTGCCAGCAGTTCGCGGGACACCCCGAGATATGGCTACACCTTC. It yields the protein CASSSRDTPRYGYTF.